The next 14 T cell receptor beta chains were all read from a single sample in a study of a mutant IDH1 vaccine in newly diagnosed glioma. This sample's time point: baseline, week 1 (first vaccination visit). The treatment denotes: pre-vaccination baseline after standard-of-care therapy. This table comes from immunoSEQ multiplex PCR, and its TCRdb copy is limited to in-frame clones, with some not included. The data contain about 69,000 clones, approximately 86% of them singletons. The material sequenced was PBMCs, taken from a glioma patient treated with radiotherapy, temozolomide or both. The source is a man aged 30 to 39 with glioma.

The J gene is TRBJ1-1, the V gene TRBV9, with D perhaps matching TRBD1 (6 bases). The CDR3 loop spans 15 amino acids. Germline assignment: CDR1 SGDLS and CDR2 YYNGEE. V lost 4 bases and J 1 base, leaving 14 bases between the germline ends. Here the CDR3 DNA reads TGTGCCAGCAGCCCTTGGACAGATTCGAACACTGAAGCTTTCTTT. It yields the protein CASSPWTDSNTEAFF. Full variable domain (remainder filled in from reference TRBV9 and TRBJ1-1): DSGVTQTPKHLITATGQRVTLRCSPRSGDLSVYWYQQSLDQGLQFLIQYYNGEERAKGNILERFSAQQFPDLHSELNLSSLELGDSALYFCASSPWTDSNTEAFFGQGTRLTVV.

A remark on this clone: Other DNA sequences in this sample translate to the same CDR3. V usage is TRBV18 and J usage is TRBJ2-5; D may be TRBD1 or TRBD2 (5 bases each). V lost 2 bases to trimming and J lost 4 bases, with 5 bases between them. Per the germline V gene, CDR1 is KGHSH and CDR2 is LQKENI. The CDR3 consists of 12 residues. This CDR3 is CASSPGGETQYF. CDR3 nucleotides: TGTGCCAGCTCACCAGGGGGAGAGACCCAGTACTTC.

V gene TRBV5-1 combines with J gene TRBJ2-1, with no clear D. V was shortened by 0 bases and J by 4 bases, with 8 bases between the two germline ends. CDR3 length: 14 residues. CDR1 and CDR2 from the germline V gene are SGHRS and YFSETQ. The chain's CDR3 is CASSLVGQYNEQFF. DNA of the CDR3: TGCGCCAGCAGCTTGGTGGGCCAGTACAATGAGCAGTTCTTC.

The rearrangement links TRBV5-1 to TRBJ1-1; D gene unclear. The V gene lost 6 bases and the J gene lost 1 base, with 7 bases spanning the gap. The CDR3 is 12 residues long. Germline V gene data show CDR1 as SGHRS and CDR2 as YFSETQ. This CDR3 reads CASNAGNTEAFF. Written as DNA, the CDR3 is TGCGCCAGCAACGCCGGGAACACTGAAGCTTTCTTT.

This rearrangement joins TRBV10-3 to TRBJ2-3; TRBD2 aligns across 7 bases. This CDR3 comprises 14 residues. The junction had 5 bases not matched to a gene; V was cut back by 7 bases and J by 1 base. Germline values: CDR1 ENHRY, CDR2 SYGVKD. Here the CDR3 reads CAINKAGRTDTQYF. CDR3 in DNA: TGTGCCATCAACAAAGCGGGGCGCACAGATACGCAGTATTTT.

The chain combines TRBV28 with TRBJ1-5; no definite D call. The V and J ends lost 3 bases and 4 bases respectively, with 13 bases between them. Per germline, CDR1 MDHEN and CDR2 SYDVKM. This CDR3 has 15 amino acids. CDR3 sequence: CASSFDGTLNQPQHF. The CDR3 bases are TGTGCCAGCAGTTTTGACGGCACTCTAAATCAGCCCCAGCATTTT.

In its sample, this clone was seen a few times. This chain uses TRBV7-7 with TRBJ1-5; TRBD1 is a possible D gene (5 bases). V lost 1 base, J lost 5 bases, and 12 bases lay in between. Germline V gene lookup returns CDR1 SSHAT and CDR2 FNYEAQ (reference sequence). The CDR3 has 15 residues. The CDR3: CASSLGVGGDQPQHF. In DNA form, the CDR3 reads TGTGCCAGCAGCTTAGGTGTGGGGGGTGATCAGCCCCAGCATTTT.

This chain links TRBV5-5 with TRBJ2-2, with D unclear. This CDR3 contains 13 residues. The ends were cut back, 8 bases at V and 3 bases at J, with 11 bases in the middle. Germline V lookup: CDR1 SGHKS, CDR2 YYEKEE (reference sequence). The CDR3: CASQDGDTGELFF. CDR3 nucleotide sequence: TGTGCCAGTCAGGACGGTGACACCGGGGAGCTGTTTTTT.

J is TRBJ2-2 and V is TRBV6-5; D gene ambiguous. Trimming took 2 bases from V and 3 from J, leaving 7 bases between them. The CDR3 runs to 14 residues. The V gene's germline CDR1 is MNHEY and CDR2 SVGAGI. CDR3 sequence reads: CASSYVADTGELFF. In nucleotides, the CDR3 is TGTGCCAGCAGTTACGTCGCCGACACCGGGGAGCTGTTTTTT.

This sequence joins TRBV5-1 and TRBJ2-5, with D uncertain. The V and J ends lost 3 bases and 5 bases respectively, with 8 bases between them. The CDR3 has 12 residues. Germline CDR1 SGHRS, CDR2 YFSETQ. The CDR3 DNA reads as TGCGCCAGCAGCTCAGGAAGCGAGACCCAGTACTTC. The encoded protein is CASSSGSETQYF. The full variable domain, with the rest looked up from reference TRBV5-1 and TRBJ2-5, is KAGVTQTPRYLIKTRGQQVTLSCSPISGHRSVSWYQQTPGQGLQFLFEYFSETQRNKGNFPGRFSGRQFSNSRSEMNVSTLELGDSALYLCASSSGSETQYFGPGTRLLVL.

This rearrangement joins TRBV6-5 to TRBJ1-3; TRBD1 might be the D (6 bases). CDR3 length equals 13 residues. Germline values: CDR1 MNHEY, CDR2 SVGAGI. V gave up 6 bases and J gave up 3 bases, with 9 bases separating them. CDR3 residues: CASSRTDGNTIYF. CDR3 nucleotide sequence: TGTGCCAGCAGCCGGACAGATGGAAACACCATATATTTT.

V is TRBV30 and J is TRBJ1-5, with 8 nucleotides matching TRBD1. CDR1 is GTSNPN and CDR2 is SVGIG in the germline V gene (reference sequence). This CDR3 is 14 amino acids long. J was trimmed by 11 bases and V by 4 bases; bases with no gene match: 13. CDR3 DNA sequence: TGTGCCTGGAAATTGGCACAGGGGGGGACGGCCCAGCATTTT. It encodes CAWKLAQGGTAQHF.

V is TRBV28 and J is TRBJ2-2; 9 nucleotides align to TRBD2. The CDR3 covers 15 residues. Germline V gene lookup returns CDR1 MDHEN and CDR2 SYDVKM. V shed 7 bases and J 4 bases; nucleotides not matched to a gene: 7. In DNA, the CDR3 is TGTGCCAGCATCAAAGCGGGGGGCCTCACCGGGGAGCTGTTTTTT. Protein sequence: CASIKAGGLTGELFF.

There are a few counts of this clone. The chain recombines TRBV5-6 with TRBJ1-1; 8 bases are shared with TRBD1. The germline gives CDR1 SGHDT, CDR2 YYEEEE. The CDR3 covers 17 residues. V was clipped by 4 bases and J by 0 bases; unmatched bases: 11. The CDR3 protein is CASSPLGQGLLNTEAFF. In nucleotides, the CDR3 is TGTGCCAGCAGCCCGCTCGGACAGGGCTTGCTGAACACTGAAGCTTTCTTT.